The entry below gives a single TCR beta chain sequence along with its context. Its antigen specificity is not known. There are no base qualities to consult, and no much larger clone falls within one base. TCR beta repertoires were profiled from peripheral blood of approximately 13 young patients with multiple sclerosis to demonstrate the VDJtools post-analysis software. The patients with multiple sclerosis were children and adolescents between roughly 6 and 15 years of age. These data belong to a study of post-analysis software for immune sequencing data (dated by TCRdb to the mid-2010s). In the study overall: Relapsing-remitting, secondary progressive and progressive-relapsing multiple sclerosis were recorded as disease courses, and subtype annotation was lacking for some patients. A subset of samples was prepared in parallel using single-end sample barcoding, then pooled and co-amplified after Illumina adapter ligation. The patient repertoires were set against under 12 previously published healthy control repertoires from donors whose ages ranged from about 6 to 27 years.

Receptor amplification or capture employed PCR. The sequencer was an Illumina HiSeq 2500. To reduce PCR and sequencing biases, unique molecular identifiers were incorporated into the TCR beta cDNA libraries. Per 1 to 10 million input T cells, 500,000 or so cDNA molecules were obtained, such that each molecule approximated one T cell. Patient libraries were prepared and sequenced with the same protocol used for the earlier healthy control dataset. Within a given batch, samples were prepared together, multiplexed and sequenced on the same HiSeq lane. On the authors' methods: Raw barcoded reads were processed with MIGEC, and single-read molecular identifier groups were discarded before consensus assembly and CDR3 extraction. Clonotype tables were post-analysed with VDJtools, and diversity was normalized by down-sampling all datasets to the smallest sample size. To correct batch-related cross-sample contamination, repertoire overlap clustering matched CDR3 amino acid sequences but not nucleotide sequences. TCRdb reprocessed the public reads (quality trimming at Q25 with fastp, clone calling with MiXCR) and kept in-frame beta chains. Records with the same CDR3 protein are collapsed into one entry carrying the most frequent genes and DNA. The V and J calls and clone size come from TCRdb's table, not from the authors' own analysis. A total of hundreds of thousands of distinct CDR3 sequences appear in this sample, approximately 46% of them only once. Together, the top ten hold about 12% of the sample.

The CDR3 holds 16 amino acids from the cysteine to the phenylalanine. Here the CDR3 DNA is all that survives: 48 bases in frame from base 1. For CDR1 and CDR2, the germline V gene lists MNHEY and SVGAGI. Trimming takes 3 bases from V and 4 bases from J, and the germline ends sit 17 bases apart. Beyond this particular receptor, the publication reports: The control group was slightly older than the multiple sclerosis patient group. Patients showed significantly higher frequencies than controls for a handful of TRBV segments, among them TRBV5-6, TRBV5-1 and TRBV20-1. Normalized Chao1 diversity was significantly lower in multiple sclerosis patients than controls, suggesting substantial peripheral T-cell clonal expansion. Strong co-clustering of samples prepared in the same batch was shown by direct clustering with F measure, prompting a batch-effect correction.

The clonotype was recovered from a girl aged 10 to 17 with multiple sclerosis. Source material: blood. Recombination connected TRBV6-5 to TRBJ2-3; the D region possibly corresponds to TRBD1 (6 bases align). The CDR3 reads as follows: CASSYGGYRDPDTQYF. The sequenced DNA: TGTGCCAGCAGTTATGGCGGTTACAGGGATCCAGATACGCAGTATTTT.